This TCR beta chain was sequenced in a study of T cells after posttransplantation cyclophosphamide. Overall study findings and caveats: Donor-recipient repertoire similarity was low at 1-2 months, rising over year one. After PTCy, TRB diversity resembled that of CNI/methotrexate controls. TRB overlap between skin or GI tissue T cells and blood was limited.

This table comes from immunoSEQ multiplex PCR, and its TCRdb copy is limited to in-frame clones, with some not included. In the table there are around 6,000 clones, 98% of which are singletons. The related graft donor's blood sample was taken on the day of bone marrow donation. Remarks on this clone: Its specificity is not known.

The CDR3 loop spans 16 amino acids. V gave up 2 bases and J gave up 5 bases; unmatched junction bases: 9. Germline V gene sequence: CDR1 GTSNPN, CDR2 SVGIG (reference sequence). J is TRBJ2-2 and V is TRBV30, with TRBD1 identical over 9 bases. The sequenced sample was memory CD4+ T cells sorted from PBMCs. This TCR was sampled from a man aged 35 to 55 in good health, CMV-negative, and a related stem cell transplant donor. The CDR3 sequence is CAWSLPRQGDTGELFF. The CDR3 DNA sequence: TGTGCCTGGAGTCTCCCCCGACAGGGGGATACCGGGGAGCTGTTTTTT.